These 14 T cell receptor beta chains share one sample of origin, sequenced in a study of blood T cell repertoires in COVID-19. The repertoire was sequenced with immunoSEQ multiplex PCR; TCRdb's copy has only in-frame clones and lacks some. The data hold some 180,000 clones, with roughly four fifths observed a single time. Sequencing used peripheral blood. Receptors were obtained from a man aged 65-85 years with active or convalescent COVID-19.

The gene calls are TRBV28 and TRBJ1-2; no definite D call. Germline V CDR1 and CDR2: MDHEN, SYDVKM. With 6 bases removed from V and 6 bases from J, the gap between germline ends came to 20 bases. The CDR3 covers 15 residues. This chain's CDR3 is CASSPLDLRVHGYTF. The CDR3 region has the DNA TGTGCCAGCAGCCCTCTCGACTTACGGGTACATGGCTACACCTTC.

This clone was found once. The V and J genes are TRBV18 and TRBJ1-1; D unclear. Germline lookup yields CDR1 KGHSH and CDR2 LQKENI. This CDR3 is built from 15 residues. The V gene lost 1 base and the J gene lost 2 bases, with 11 bases spanning the gap. The CDR3 spells CASSPQLQRNTEAFF. In DNA form, the CDR3 reads TGTGCCAGCTCACCACAACTGCAACGTAACACTGAAGCTTTCTTT. Supplemented by reference TRBV18 and TRBJ1-1, the full variable domain reads NAGVMQNPRHLVRRRGQEARLRCSPMKGHSHVYWYRQLPEEGLKFMVYLQKENIIDESGMPKERFSAEFPKEGPSILRIQQVVRGDSAAYFCASSPQLQRNTEAFFGQGTRLTVV.

The chain couples TRBV18 to TRBJ1-5; D possibly corresponds to TRBD1 (6 bases). The CDR3 extends over 17 amino acids. Germline loops: CDR1 KGHSH, CDR2 LQKENI. V dropped 1 base and J dropped 4 bases, with 17 bases sitting between them. As DNA, the CDR3 is TGTGCCAGCTCACCACTTCCACAGGGTTTACGGAATCAGCCCCAGCATTTT. Encoded protein: CASSPLPQGLRNQPQHF.

This clone was detected once. The V gene is TRBV18, the J gene TRBJ1-1, with D hard to call. The ends were cut back, 2 bases at V and 1 base at J, with 5 bases in the middle. This CDR3 has 13 residues. Looked up from germline, CDR1 is KGHSH and CDR2 is LQKENI. Written as DNA, the CDR3 is TGTGCCAGCTCACCATCCGGGAACACTGAAGCTTTCTTT. Encoded protein: CASSPSGNTEAFF.

The table lists this clone with a count of one. The gene calls are TRBV28 and TRBJ2-3, with 11 positions matching TRBD2. The germline CDR1 and CDR2 sequences are MDHEN and SYDVKM. CDR3 length equals 18 residues. Unmatched junction bases numbered 14, after V lost 6 bases and J lost 3 bases. This chain's CDR3 is CASSPPGLAVPETDTQYF. For the CDR3, the DNA is TGTGCCAGCAGCCCGCCGGGACTAGCGGTCCCAGAGACAGATACGCAGTATTTT.

The chain has TRBV5-6 and TRBJ2-3; 9 nucleotides agree with TRBD1. CDR3 size: 15 residues. With V trimmed by 3 bases and J by 6 bases, 8 bases remained unmatched. Germline V gene data show CDR1 as SGHDT and CDR2 as YYEEEE. The CDR3 coding sequence is TGTGCCAGCAGCTCGTCACAGGGGGCTCGGGATACGCAGTATTTT. Translating gives CASSSSQGARDTQYF.

The chain joins TRBV12-5 to TRBJ1-5, with 7 bases fitting TRBD1. CDR3 length equals 17 residues. The V segment lost 5 bases and the J segment 6 bases; nucleotides outside the gene matches: 16. From germline, CDR1 is LGHNT and CDR2 FRNRAP. CDR3 residues: CASGPRGGGGLSQPQHF. Here the CDR3 DNA reads TGTGCTAGTGGTCCCCGGGGGGGAGGGGGCTTGAGTCAGCCCCAGCATTTT.

The gene calls are TRBV28 and TRBJ2-1, with 11 positions matching TRBD2. Germline V gene sequence: CDR1 MDHEN, CDR2 SYDVKM. The junction had 12 bases not matched to a gene; V was cut back by 5 bases and J by 9 bases. This CDR3 has 16 amino acids. CDR3 in DNA: TGTGCCAGCAGTCGGGGACTAGCGGTTTTCCGCGGTGAGCAGTTCTTC. This encodes CASSRGLAVFRGEQFF.

In regard to this clone: The junction and the germline gene differ at one end; a read error may be behind it. The chain joins TRBV10-3 to TRBJ2-3; either TRBD1 or TRBD2 may supply D (5 bases each). The CDR3 is 16 residues long. CDR1 and CDR2 from the germline V gene are ENHRY and SYGVKD. In DNA, the CDR3 is TGTGCCATCAGCGAGTCGGGGCGGATTAGCACAGATACGCAGTATTTT. Translating gives CAISESGRISTDTQYF.

This chain links TRBV7-9 with TRBJ2-7, with TRBD2 identical over 11 bases. V was pared by 2 bases and J by 3 bases, with 6 bases of the junction left unmatched. Germline-derived CDR1 and CDR2 are SEHNR and FQNEAQ (reference sequence). This CDR3 is 16 amino acids long. The CDR3 region is CASSLWVAGGIYEQYF. CDR3 bases: TGTGCCAGCAGCTTATGGGTAGCGGGAGGGATCTACGAGCAGTACTTC.

The chain employs TRBV18 and TRBJ2-5; tentative D call: TRBD2 (5 bases). CDR3 length equals 16 residues. The germline V gene encodes CDR1 KGHSH and CDR2 LQKENI. The V gene lost 3 bases and the J gene lost 4 bases, with 18 bases spanning the gap. In nucleotides, the CDR3 is TGTGCCAGCTCACCGCTCGGGATTGGGCTGGGAGAGACCCAGTACTTC. Amino acid sequence: CASSPLGIGLGETQYF.

The CDR3 nucleotides are TGTGCCAGCCGGGGGTCGTATAGCAATCAGCCCCAGCATTTT. Its translation: CASRGSYSNQPQHF. V gene TRBV6-5 combines with J gene TRBJ1-5; possibly TRBD1 for D (5 bases). CDR1 and CDR2 (germline): MNHEY, SVGAGI. With 8 bases removed from V and 0 bases from J, the gap between germline ends came to 11 bases. The CDR3 runs to 14 residues.

The chain links TRBV30 to TRBJ1-2, with a weak D call TRBD1 (6 bases). The CDR3 is 12 residues long. V lost 4 bases and J lost 7, with 13 bases in between. Germline CDR1 is GTSNPN and CDR2 is SVGIG (reference sequence). The CDR3 nucleotides read TGTGCCTGGAACAGGGCGGTGGGTGGCTACACCTTC. Protein sequence: CAWNRAVGGYTF.

The chain recombines TRBV6-6 with TRBJ1-6; the match to TRBD1 covers 7 bases. Trimming at V came to 8 bases and at J to 5 bases, leaving 6 bases not matched to a gene. Germline-derived CDR1 and CDR2 are MNHNY and SVGAGI (reference sequence). The CDR3 is 14 residues long. CDR3 nucleotide sequence: TGTGCCAGCGGACGGGACAGTGATAATTCACCCCTCCACTTT. Its protein product is CASGRDSDNSPLHF.